A selection of T cell receptor beta chains follows, all from one sample in a study of blood T cell repertoires in COVID-19. Sequenced by immunoSEQ multiplex PCR; TCRdb stores in-frame clones only, minus some. Of 200,000 to 250,000 clones in the sample, approximately 84% were seen once. The specimen sequenced was peripheral blood. The receptors come from a man in his forties with active or convalescent COVID-19. Both conserved end residues are part of each CDR3. Each record gives: clone size, V gene, J gene, D gene, CDR3 DNA, CDR3 protein. The D gene is left open where the match is weak. Size is omitted from some rows. Given values are once, few, many or a class for expanded clones.

abundance: .; v_gene: TRBV19; j_gene: TRBJ2-2; d_gene: TRBD2; CDR3nt: TGTGCCAGTTGGGCGGGAGGATCTGGCGGGGAGCTGTTTTTT; CDR3aa: CASWAGGSGGELFF
abundance: .; v_gene: TRBV6-1; j_gene: TRBJ2-4; d_gene: .; CDR3nt: TGTGCCAGCAGTGATTCGGGGAATGCGGCCAAAAACATTCAGTACTTC; CDR3aa: CASSDSGNAAKNIQYF
abundance: .; v_gene: TRBV7-6; j_gene: TRBJ1-1; d_gene: .; CDR3nt: TGTGCCAGCAGCCGGGGCCCTCAGGGGAGCCGCACTGAAGCTTTCTTT; CDR3aa: CASSRGPQGSRTEAFF
abundance: .; v_gene: TRBV15; j_gene: TRBJ1-1; d_gene: TRBD1; CDR3nt: TGTGCCACCAGCACCGCGACAGGGAGGTACACTGAAGCTTTCTTT; CDR3aa: CATSTATGRYTEAFF
abundance: .; v_gene: TRBV25-1; j_gene: TRBJ1-4; d_gene: .; CDR3nt: TGTGCCAGTACCGATACCGGGGCCGGAGGGGAAAAACTGTTTTTT; CDR3aa: CASTDTGAGGEKLFF
abundance: .; v_gene: TRBV5-1; j_gene: TRBJ2-3; d_gene: TRBD2; CDR3nt: TGCGCCAGCAGCTTGGCCTTGAGCGGGAGGGCCGACACAGATACGCAGTATTTT; CDR3aa: CASSLALSGRADTDTQYF
abundance: .; v_gene: TRBV2; j_gene: TRBJ1-2; d_gene: TRBD1; CDR3nt: TGTGCCAGCAGCCTGGGGGGACAGGGGGCCTATGGCTACACCTTC; CDR3aa: CASSLGGQGAYGYTF
abundance: once; v_gene: TRBV7-8; j_gene: TRBJ2-7; d_gene: TRBD1; CDR3nt: TGTGCCAGCAGCTTCACCCGGACAGGCTCCTACGAGCAGTACTTC; CDR3aa: CASSFTRTGSYEQYF
abundance: .; v_gene: TRBV19; j_gene: TRBJ1-2; d_gene: .; CDR3nt: TGTGCCAGTGGCCAACAGGGCTGGGATGGCTACACCTTC; CDR3aa: CASGQQGWDGYTF
abundance: .; v_gene: TRBV5-4; j_gene: TRBJ2-1; d_gene: .; CDR3nt: TGTGCCAGCAGCTTGGCCGGTGGGGGGGCGGTCTACAATGAGCAGTTCTTC; CDR3aa: CASSLAGGGAVYNEQFF
abundance: once; v_gene: TRBV25-1; j_gene: TRBJ2-7; d_gene: TRBD1; CDR3nt: TGTGCCAGCAGCGGGACAGGCATAACCTACGAGCAGTACTTC; CDR3aa: CASSGTGITYEQYF
abundance: .; v_gene: TRBV19; j_gene: TRBJ2-3; d_gene: .; CDR3nt: TGTGCCAGTAGTTCCCAAGATACCGCGGATACGCAGTATTTT; CDR3aa: CASSSQDTADTQYF
abundance: .; v_gene: TRBV6-5; j_gene: TRBJ1-5; d_gene: TRBD1; CDR3nt: TGTGCCAGCCGGGACAGCTTTTATAGCAATCAGCCCCAGCATTTT; CDR3aa: CASRDSFYSNQPQHF
abundance: once; v_gene: TRBV2; j_gene: TRBJ2-5; d_gene: .; CDR3nt: TGTGCCAGCAGTAACGGGGGAGACCAAGAGACCCAGTACTTC; CDR3aa: CASSNGGDQETQYF
abundance: .; v_gene: TRBV18; j_gene: TRBJ2-7; d_gene: .; CDR3nt: TGTGCCAGCTCACCGGACATCGCCGGGTCGGAGCAGTACTTC; CDR3aa: CASSPDIAGSEQYF
abundance: .; v_gene: TRBV5-4; j_gene: TRBJ1-1; d_gene: TRBD1; CDR3nt: TGTGCCAGCAGTCCAGGGGGCTTGAACACTGAAGCTTTCTTT; CDR3aa: CASSPGGLNTEAFF
abundance: .; v_gene: TRBV27; j_gene: TRBJ2-5; d_gene: .; CDR3nt: TGTGCCAGCAGTTTGGTAGAGGAGGGAGAGACCCAGTACTTC; CDR3aa: CASSLVEEGETQYF
abundance: .; v_gene: TRBV7-6; j_gene: TRBJ2-7; d_gene: .; CDR3nt: TGTGCCAGCAGCCCTTCAGCTCAGCGGACGTACGAGCAGTACTTC; CDR3aa: CASSPSAQRTYEQYF
abundance: .; v_gene: TRBV11-1; j_gene: TRBJ2-1; d_gene: TRBD2; CDR3nt: TGTGCCAGCAGCGTTATAGCGGGCTTCGATGAGCAGTTCTTC; CDR3aa: CASSVIAGFDEQFF
abundance: .; v_gene: TRBV11-3; j_gene: TRBJ2-1; d_gene: .; CDR3nt: TGTGCCAGCAGTTATCTCGGGAATGAGCAGTTCTTC; CDR3aa: CASSYLGNEQFF
abundance: .; v_gene: TRBV7-6; j_gene: TRBJ1-3; d_gene: .; CDR3nt: TGTGCCAGCAGCCTGGAGGGAAACACCATATATTTT; CDR3aa: CASSLEGNTIYF
abundance: .; v_gene: TRBV7-9; j_gene: TRBJ1-3; d_gene: .; CDR3nt: TGTGCCAGCAGCCTGGAGGGCGGCGGCTCTGGAAACACCATATATTTT; CDR3aa: CASSLEGGGSGNTIYF
abundance: .; v_gene: TRBV29-1; j_gene: TRBJ1-1; d_gene: TRBD1; CDR3nt: TGCAGCGTCGTACAGGGGACAAAGGCTTTCTTT; CDR3aa: CSVVQGTKAFF
abundance: .; v_gene: TRBV19; j_gene: TRBJ1-2; d_gene: TRBD1; CDR3nt: TGTGCCAGTAGTATGCAGGGGGCGACCTACTATGGCTACACCTTC; CDR3aa: CASSMQGATYYGYTF
abundance: .; v_gene: TRBV5-1; j_gene: TRBJ1-1; d_gene: .; CDR3nt: TGCGCCAGCAGTGCAGGTACAAACACTGAAGCTTTCTTT; CDR3aa: CASSAGTNTEAFF
abundance: .; v_gene: TRBV3-1/TRBV3-2; j_gene: TRBJ2-1; d_gene: TRBD2; CDR3nt: TGTGCCAGCAGCCAAATAGCGGGAGAAGAGGAATCCTACAATGAGCAGTTCTTC; CDR3aa: CASSQIAGEEESYNEQFF
abundance: .; v_gene: TRBV6-4; j_gene: TRBJ1-2; d_gene: TRBD1; CDR3nt: TGTGCCAGCAGTGACTCTGGCAGGGGGCGAGGCTACACCTTC; CDR3aa: CASSDSGRGRGYTF
abundance: .; v_gene: TRBV12-3/TRBV12-4; j_gene: TRBJ2-1; d_gene: .; CDR3nt: TGTGCCAGCAGTTTAGTAACGGTCAATGAGCAGTTCTTC; CDR3aa: CASSLVTVNEQFF
abundance: .; v_gene: TRBV28; j_gene: TRBJ2-1; d_gene: TRBD2; CDR3nt: TGTGCCAGCAGTTTCACTAGCGGGAGGTCCCTGCTGAATGAGCAGTTCTTC; CDR3aa: CASSFTSGRSLLNEQFF
abundance: .; v_gene: TRBV7-9; j_gene: TRBJ1-2; d_gene: TRBD1; CDR3nt: TGTGCCAGCTCGTCGAGGGACAGGGGGTCGTTAGGGAACTATGGCTACACCTTC; CDR3aa: CASSSRDRGSLGNYGYTF
abundance: .; v_gene: TRBV6-5; j_gene: TRBJ1-2; d_gene: TRBD1; CDR3nt: TGTGCCACCGAGGACAGGGCCGCGAGTTATGGCTACACCTTC; CDR3aa: CATEDRAASYGYTF
abundance: .; v_gene: TRBV19; j_gene: TRBJ1-1; d_gene: TRBD1; CDR3nt: TGTGCCAGCGAACCGGGACAGGTGAACACTGAAGCTTTCTTT; CDR3aa: CASEPGQVNTEAFF
abundance: .; v_gene: TRBV6-4; j_gene: TRBJ2-2; d_gene: .; CDR3nt: TGTGCCAGCAGTGTAGAACCGAACACCGGGGAGCTGTTTTTT; CDR3aa: CASSVEPNTGELFF
abundance: .; v_gene: TRBV6-4; j_gene: TRBJ2-5; d_gene: TRBD2; CDR3nt: TGTGCCAGCAGCCCCGACGGGGGGAGCCAGGAGACCCAGTACTTC; CDR3aa: CASSPDGGSQETQYF
abundance: .; v_gene: TRBV7-2; j_gene: TRBJ2-1; d_gene: TRBD2; CDR3nt: TGTGCCAGCAAAGTCTACGACGGGGGGGCCTACAATGAGCAGTTCTTC; CDR3aa: CASKVYDGGAYNEQFF
abundance: few; v_gene: TRBV12-5; j_gene: TRBJ1-1; d_gene: TRBD1; CDR3nt: TGTGCTAGTGGTTTGGCACCTGACAGGGAACTTATGAACACTGAAGCTTTCTTT; CDR3aa: CASGLAPDRELMNTEAFF
abundance: once; v_gene: TRBV11-2; j_gene: TRBJ2-3; d_gene: TRBD2; CDR3nt: TGTGCCAGCAGCTTAGCAGCGGGAGAGGCAGATACGCAGTATTTT; CDR3aa: CASSLAAGEADTQYF
abundance: .; v_gene: TRBV18; j_gene: TRBJ1-3; d_gene: .; CDR3nt: TGTGCCAGCTCACCAAACGGGGGGCAAGGAGGAAACACCATATATTTT; CDR3aa: CASSPNGGQGGNTIYF
abundance: .; v_gene: TRBV19; j_gene: TRBJ1-2; d_gene: TRBD1; CDR3nt: TGTGCCAGTAGTCCCGGGACAGGGCCCAACTATGGCTACACCTTC; CDR3aa: CASSPGTGPNYGYTF
abundance: .; v_gene: TRBV5-1; j_gene: TRBJ2-4; d_gene: TRBD2; CDR3nt: TGCGCCAGCAGCCCTGGGACTAGCGGGATCTCGTCAGACATTCAGTACTTC; CDR3aa: CASSPGTSGISSDIQYF
abundance: once; v_gene: TRBV19; j_gene: TRBJ1-2; d_gene: TRBD1; CDR3nt: TGTGCCAGTAGTAGGGGGACAGCGGCTTTCAAAAACTATGGCTACACCTTC; CDR3aa: CASSRGTAAFKNYGYTF
abundance: .; v_gene: TRBV4-1; j_gene: TRBJ1-2; d_gene: TRBD1; CDR3nt: TGCGCCAGCAGCCAAGATGGGACAGGGAACAACTATGGCTACACCTTC; CDR3aa: CASSQDGTGNNYGYTF
abundance: .; v_gene: TRBV3-1/TRBV3-2; j_gene: TRBJ1-1; d_gene: TRBD1; CDR3nt: TGTGCCAGCAGCCAATTTAGGGGGCGCACCCCTGAAGCTTTCTTT; CDR3aa: CASSQFRGRTPEAFF
abundance: once; v_gene: TRBV27; j_gene: TRBJ2-5; d_gene: .; CDR3nt: TGTGCCAGCCAAACACTAGGCCAAGAGACCCAGTACTTC; CDR3aa: CASQTLGQETQYF
abundance: .; v_gene: TRBV28; j_gene: TRBJ1-4; d_gene: .; CDR3nt: TGTGCCAGCAGTTTTTCGGGTAGTAATGAAAAACTGTTTTTT; CDR3aa: CASSFSGSNEKLFF
abundance: .; v_gene: TRBV13; j_gene: TRBJ1-2; d_gene: .; CDR3nt: TGTGCCAGCAGCACAAACAATTATGGCTACACCTTC; CDR3aa: CASSTNNYGYTF
abundance: .; v_gene: TRBV27; j_gene: TRBJ2-1; d_gene: .; CDR3nt: TGTGCCAGCAGTTTTTCATTCCGGGAATGGGGCAATGAGCAGTTCTTC; CDR3aa: CASSFSFREWGNEQFF
abundance: .; v_gene: TRBV2; j_gene: TRBJ2-7; d_gene: .; CDR3nt: TGTGCCAGCAGCGGAAGTGGGCTTAACGAGCAGTACTTC; CDR3aa: CASSGSGLNEQYF
abundance: .; v_gene: TRBV27; j_gene: TRBJ2-5; d_gene: TRBD2; CDR3nt: TGTGCCAGCAGCTTCGGGGGGGCAGAGACCCAGTACTTC; CDR3aa: CASSFGGAETQYF
abundance: few; v_gene: TRBV19; j_gene: TRBJ1-5; d_gene: .; CDR3nt: TGTGCCAGTAGTATACAGGGTGATCGCCAGCCCCAGCATTTT; CDR3aa: CASSIQGDRQPQHF
abundance: .; v_gene: TRBV9; j_gene: TRBJ1-4; d_gene: .; CDR3nt: TGTGCCAGCAGCGTAAGAGGGACATCTTTTGAAAAACTGTTTTTT; CDR3aa: CASSVRGTSFEKLFF
abundance: once; v_gene: TRBV28; j_gene: TRBJ1-1; d_gene: .; CDR3nt: TGTGCCAGCAGTTTATTAGGTGGGAGCATGAACACTGAAGCTTTCTTT; CDR3aa: CASSLLGGSMNTEAFF
abundance: .; v_gene: TRBV3-1/TRBV3-2; j_gene: TRBJ2-1; d_gene: TRBD2; CDR3nt: TGTGCCAGCAGCCAATTCGTGGGGGGGGGTATCAATGAGCAGTTCTTC; CDR3aa: CASSQFVGGGINEQFF
abundance: once; v_gene: TRBV11-2; j_gene: TRBJ1-2; d_gene: .; CDR3nt: TGTGCCAGCAGCTCACCCGGGACAAATGAGTTTACCTTC; CDR3aa: CASSSPGTNEFTF
abundance: once; v_gene: TRBV19; j_gene: TRBJ2-7; d_gene: TRBD1; CDR3nt: TGTGCCAGTAGTATAAGCGGGACAGGGGTCTACGAGCAGTACTTC; CDR3aa: CASSISGTGVYEQYF
abundance: .; v_gene: TRBV19; j_gene: TRBJ2-1; d_gene: TRBD2; CDR3nt: TGTGCCAGTAGTATGGCTAGCGGGAGGGGCAATGAGCAGTTCTTC; CDR3aa: CASSMASGRGNEQFF